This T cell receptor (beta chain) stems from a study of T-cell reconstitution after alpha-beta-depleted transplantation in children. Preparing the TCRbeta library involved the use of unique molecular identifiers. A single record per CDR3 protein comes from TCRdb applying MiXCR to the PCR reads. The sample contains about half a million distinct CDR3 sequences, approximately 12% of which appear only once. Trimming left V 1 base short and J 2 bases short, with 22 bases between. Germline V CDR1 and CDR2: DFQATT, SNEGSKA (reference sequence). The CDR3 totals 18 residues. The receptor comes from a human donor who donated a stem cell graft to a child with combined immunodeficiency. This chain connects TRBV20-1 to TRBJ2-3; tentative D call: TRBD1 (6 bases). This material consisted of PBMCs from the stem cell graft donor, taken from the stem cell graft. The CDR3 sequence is CSARGDPLGGELTDTQYF. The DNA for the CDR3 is TGCAGTGCTAGAGGAGATCCCTTAGGGGGAGAGCTCACAGATACGCAGTATTTT.